The rows below give T cell receptor beta chains drawn from one sample of a study of immune evolution from preneoplasia to lung adenocarcinoma. Clones were read by immunoSEQ multiplex PCR, and TCRdb kept only the in-frame ones, dropping some. Of about 7,400 clones listed, 70% to 80% are singletons. Sequencing input: FFPE minimally invasive lung adenocarcinoma tissue. All receptors derive from a person aged 70 to 85 with lung adenocarcinoma. CDR3s include the opening cysteine and the closing phenylalanine or tryptophan. D genes are given only for firm matches. A clone size is listed for some rows: how often the clone was seen (once, few, many), or a class if it is expanded.

>TRBV30|-|15|TRBJ2-1|TRBD2
CACPSGLAGASEQFF
TGTGCCTGCCCCTCGGGACTAGCGGGAGCAAGTGAGCAGTTCTTC
>TRBV5-1|few|14|TRBJ2-7|TRBD1
CASSIGDRVRPRDF
TGCGCCAGCAGCATTGGGGACAGGGTTCGTCCCAGGGACTTC
>TRBV20-1|-|11|TRBJ1-1|-
CSAPMGTEAFF
TGCAGTGCCCCGATGGGCACTGAAGCTTTCTTT
>TRBV4-2|-|14|TRBJ2-2|TRBD2
CASSQVAGSGELFF
TGTGCCAGCAGCCAAGTAGCGGGGAGCGGGGAGCTGTTTTTT
>TRBV4-1|-|16|TRBJ2-3|TRBD2
CASSLLLTSAADTQYF
TGCGCCAGCAGCCTCCTACTAACTAGCGCCGCAGATACGCAGTATTTT
>TRBV5-4|-|16|TRBJ2-2|TRBD1
CASSRGRQGTTGELFF
TGTGCCAGCAGCCGAGGACGACAGGGTACCACCGGGGAGCTGTTTTTT
>TRBV5-4|-|15|TRBJ2-3|TRBD2
CASSSLAGPTDTQYF
TGTGCCAGCAGCTCGCTAGCGGGGCCCACAGATACGCAGTATTTT
>TRBV5-8|-|14|TRBJ1-4|TRBD1
CASSFSGTGEKLFF
TGTGCCAGCAGCTTCTCCGGGACAGGGGAAAAACTGTTTTTT
>TRBV10-2|-|15|TRBJ2-1|TRBD2
CASSPGTSGSYEQFF
TGCGCCAGCAGTCCCGGGACTAGCGGGAGTTACGAGCAGTTCTTC
>TRBV15|-|13|TRBJ1-2|-
CATRGFGTNGYTF
TGTGCCACCAGGGGATTCGGGACCAATGGCTACACCTTC
>TRBV18|-|13|TRBJ2-5|-
CASSPGVRETQYF
TGTGCCAGCTCACCAGGGGTGCGAGAGACCCAGTACTTC
>TRBV27|-|12|TRBJ1-1|-
CASSFTGLEAFF
TGTGCCAGCAGTTTTACGGGACTAGAAGCTTTCTTT
>TRBV23-1|-|14|TRBJ1-3|-
CASSQCCSGNTIYF
TGCGCCAGCAGTCAATGCTGCTCTGGAAACACCATATATTTT
>TRBV2|-|13|TRBJ1-6|TRBD1
CASSSDRGSPLHF
TGTGCCAGCAGTTCGGACAGGGGTTCACCCCTCCACTTT
>TRBV11-2|-|15|TRBJ2-5|-
CASSLVLGWQETQYF
TGTGCCAGCAGCTTAGTGTTGGGGTGGCAAGAGACCCAGTACTTC
>TRBV2|few|14|TRBJ2-1|TRBD2
CASISGRSHNEQFF
TGTGCCAGCATAAGCGGGAGGTCCCACAATGAGCAGTTCTTC
>TRBV19|few|14|TRBJ2-2|TRBD2
CATRLATTTGELFF
TGTGCCACCCGACTAGCGACTACCACCGGGGAGCTGTTTTTT
>TRBV5-6|-|14|TRBJ2-5|TRBD2
CASFLAGGRKTQYF
TGTGCCAGCTTTCTAGCGGGGGGGCGGAAGACCCAGTACTTC
>TRBV27|-|11|TRBJ2-5|-
CASSFQETQYF
TGTGCCAGCAGTTTTCAAGAGACCCAGTACTTC
>TRBV5-4|-|14|TRBJ1-6|-
CASSLTDYNSPLHF
TGTGCCAGCAGCTTGACAGATTATAATTCACCCCTCCACTTT